Listed here are 16 T cell receptor beta chains from one sample, sequenced in a study of a mutant IDH1 vaccine in newly diagnosed glioma. Assay: immunoSEQ multiplex PCR; the TCRdb copy retains only in-frame clones and omits some. Of tens of thousands of clones in the sample, 80% to 90% are singletons; the top ten hold over 1.5%. Regarding time point: week 35, safety follow-up. Mutant IDH1 20-mer peptide, at 300 ug, made up each vaccine dose, with topical imiquimod. The antigens these receptors bind are not known. The sample here was PBMCs, taken from a glioma patient whose treatment included an IDH1 peptide vaccine. The receptor set was obtained from a man aged 40-49 years with glioma.

The rearrangement links TRBV7-9 to TRBJ2-1, with TRBD2 matching over 8 bases. Germline CDR1 is SEHNR and CDR2 is FQNEAQ (reference sequence). V lost 1 base and J lost 9; bases outside the gene matches: 8. This CDR3 has 15 residues. The CDR3 DNA reads TGTGCCAGCAGCTTAGAGTCGGCCCGGGGGGGTGAGCAGTTCTTC. Translating it yields CASSLESARGGEQFF. Supplemented by reference TRBV7-9 and TRBJ2-1, the full variable domain reads DTGVSQNPRHKITKRGQNVTFRCDPISEHNRLYWYRQTLGQGPEFLTYFQNEAQLEKSRLLSDRFSAERPKGSFSTLEIQRTEQGDSAMYLCASSLESARGGEQFFGPGTRLTVL.

The CDR3 bases are TGTGCCAGTCGCTCCTCTAGTGCCAACGTCCTGACTTTC. Translation gives CASRSSSANVLTF. The J gene is TRBJ2-6, the V gene TRBV19, with D uncertain. The CDR3 covers 13 residues. V was trimmed by 8 bases and J by 7 bases, leaving 12 bases between them. Germline V lookup: CDR1 LNHDA, CDR2 SQIVND (reference sequence).

V is TRBV7-9 and J is TRBJ2-7; 8 nucleotides agree with TRBD2. In germline, CDR1 is SEHNR, CDR2 FQNEAQ (reference sequence). This CDR3 is built from 15 residues. V lost 5 bases to trimming and J lost 0 bases; unmatched junction nucleotides: 6. The CDR3 DNA sequence: TGTGCCAGCAGCCCGGCGGGGACTAGCTCCTACGAGCAGTACTTC. This translates into CASSPAGTSSYEQYF.

This rearrangement joins TRBV5-1 to TRBJ2-2, with D perhaps matching TRBD2 (5 bases). The CDR3 runs 14 residues. Germline V gene lookup returns CDR1 SGHRS and CDR2 YFSETQ. The V gene lost 7 bases and the J gene lost 2 bases, with 12 bases spanning the gap. In DNA, the CDR3 is TGCGCCAGCGCCCCTAGCCCCAACACCGGGGAGCTGTTTTTT. Residues: CASAPSPNTGELFF.

This clone appeared a few times. The chain is built from TRBV2 and TRBJ2-2, with 7 nucleotides matching TRBD1. The CDR3 extends over 16 amino acids. J gave up 4 bases and V 4 bases, and 9 bases lay outside the gene matches. Germline assignment: CDR1 SNHLY and CDR2 FYNNEI. The CDR3: CASSVGQTPGTGELFF. CDR3 nucleotide sequence: TGTGCCAGCAGTGTGGGACAGACCCCAGGCACCGGGGAGCTGTTTTTT.

CDR3 DNA sequence: TGTGCCAGCAGCGTAGAAACTAGCGGGGGACGAGCGATTAGCGAGCAGTACTTC. Translated, it gives CASSVETSGGRAISEQYF. The chain joins TRBV9 to TRBJ2-7; 11 bases fit TRBD2. The CDR3 contains 18 residues. V lost 0 bases and J lost 6; bases outside the gene matches: 14. Germline CDR1 reads SGDLS; CDR2 reads YYNGEE.

This chain links TRBV5-1 with TRBJ2-2; 7 nucleotides line up with TRBD1. The CDR3 sequence is 16 residues long. The V segment lost 4 bases and the J segment 5 bases; nucleotides outside the gene matches: 11. The germline V gene encodes CDR1 SGHRS and CDR2 YFSETQ. The CDR3 nucleotides are TGCGCCAGCAGCAAGGGACAGAGGGGTGAGACCGGGGAGCTGTTTTTT. Its protein product is CASSKGQRGETGELFF.

The chain joins TRBV6-5 to TRBJ1-1; D gene uncertain. This CDR3 has 14 amino acids. The V end was cut by 6 bases, the J end by 0 bases, with 11 bases between. The germline gives CDR1 MNHEY, CDR2 SVGAGI. The CDR3 nucleotides read TGTGCCAGCAGCCTACTCTACATGAACACTGAAGCTTTCTTT. Protein product: CASSLLYMNTEAFF.

The chain employs TRBV11-2 and TRBJ1-1, with no clear D. The V gene's germline CDR1 is SGHAT and CDR2 FQNNGV. V was trimmed by 5 bases and J by 2 bases, leaving 12 bases between them. The CDR3 is 14 amino acids. CDR3 nucleotides: TGTGCCAGCAGCCATATCAGCCTTAACACTGAAGCTTTCTTT. It yields the protein CASSHISLNTEAFF.

The chain carries TRBV18 and TRBJ1-2, with D unresolved. This CDR3 region has 13 residues. V was clipped by 0 bases and J by 3 bases, with 5 bases between them. In germline, CDR1 is KGHSH, CDR2 LQKENI. The CDR3 region has the DNA TGTGCCAGCTCACCACCCCAGTACTATGGCTACACCTTC. Translated, it gives CASSPPQYYGYTF. The variable domain in full, with the rest retrieved from reference TRBV18 and TRBJ1-2, is NAGVMQNPRHLVRRRGQEARLRCSPMKGHSHVYWYRQLPEEGLKFMVYLQKENIIDESGMPKERFSAEFPKEGPSILRIQQVVRGDSAAYFCASSPPQYYGYTFGSGTRLTVV.

The chain couples TRBV19 to TRBJ2-5, with 12 bases that match TRBD2. The CDR3 has 17 amino acids. Germline loops: CDR1 LNHDA, CDR2 SQIVND (reference sequence). V dropped 5 bases and J dropped 1; count of bases not matched to a gene: 8. The CDR3 spells CASSRGLAGPFQETQYF. CDR3 coding DNA: TGTGCCAGTAGTCGAGGACTAGCGGGACCCTTCCAAGAGACCCAGTACTTC.

The CDR3 DNA follows: TGTGCCAGCAGTTTATATCAACAGGGGCGGTACGAGCAGTACTTC. It specifies CASSLYQQGRYEQYF. The chain is built from TRBV28 and TRBJ2-7; TRBD1 agrees at 7 bases. Trimming removed 1 base from V and 4 bases from J; junction bases left unmatched: 7. The CDR3 totals 15 residues. Per germline, CDR1 MDHEN and CDR2 SYDVKM.

V usage is TRBV12-5 and J usage is TRBJ2-2; 11 bases fit TRBD1. V trimming: 7 bases; J trimming: 4 bases; junction bases outside the gene matches: 5. This CDR3 comprises 15 residues. The germline V gene encodes CDR1 LGHNT and CDR2 FRNRAP. The DNA of the CDR3 is TGTGCTAGTGATCTGGGACAGGGGGGCACCGGGGAGCTGTTTTTT. This sequence encodes CASDLGQGGTGELFF.

The DNA for the CDR3 is TGTGCCAGTAGTAGCACCGCTTATAGCAATCAGCCCCAGCATTTT. It is translated as CASSSTAYSNQPQHF. The genes are TRBV19 and TRBJ1-5; D uncertain. Germline V gene sequence: CDR1 LNHDA, CDR2 SQIVND (reference sequence). The germline V and J ends were trimmed by 4 bases and 0 bases, with 10 bases remaining between them. The CDR3 runs 15 residues. Looking up the rest from reference TRBV19 and TRBJ1-5 gives the full variable domain: DGGITQSPKYLFRKEGQNVTLSCEQNLNHDAMYWYRQDPGQGLRLIYYSQIVNDFQKGDIAEGYSVSREKKESFPLTVTSAQKNPTAFYLCASSSTAYSNQPQHFGDGTRLSIL.

The rearrangement joins TRBV6-6 to TRBJ2-3; no clear D. From germline, CDR1 is MNHNY and CDR2 SVGAGI (reference sequence). The CDR3 extends over 11 amino acids. V lost 2 bases and J lost 8, with 5 bases in between. CDR3 DNA sequence: TGTGCCAGCAGTTACGGGGTTACGCAGTATTTT. This translates into CASSYGVTQYF.

The chain employs TRBV4-1 and TRBJ2-7, with TRBD1 as a possible D gene (6 bases). The CDR3 sequence is 18 residues long. CDR1 MGHRA and CDR2 YSYEKL come from the germline V gene. V was pared by 0 bases and J by 4 bases, with 22 bases between. The CDR3 nucleotides read TGCGCCAGCAGCCAAGACTGGGGGACATTGAAAAGGTTGTACGAGCAGTACTTC. As protein: CASSQDWGTLKRLYEQYF.